This T cell receptor beta chain was recovered during a study of beta chain features in type 1 diabetes. Study-wide results and caveats: Whether HLA type influences TCRB rearrangement remained unresolved here.

Reverse transcribing all isolated RNA meant expressed TCRB transcripts were sequenced. The protocol was immunoSEQ multiplex PCR, while the TCRdb copy is restricted to in-frame clones and leaves out a portion. The top ten clones hold roughly 2.4% of a sample with 60,000 to 75,000 clones, roughly three fifths of them seen once. V lost 6 bases, J lost 7 bases, and 15 bases lay in between. CDR3 length equals 14 residues. Germline V CDR1 and CDR2: SEHNR, FQNEAQ (reference sequence). This clone has a handful of counts. As yet, its antigen is unknown. The material sequenced was Tregs from blood. The source is a young woman in good health. This sequence joins TRBV7-9 and TRBJ2-2; D is perhaps TRBD1 (5 bases). CDR3 loop: CASRPQGINGELFF. CDR3 bases: TGTGCCAGCAGACCCCAGGGTATCAACGGGGAGCTGTTTTTT.